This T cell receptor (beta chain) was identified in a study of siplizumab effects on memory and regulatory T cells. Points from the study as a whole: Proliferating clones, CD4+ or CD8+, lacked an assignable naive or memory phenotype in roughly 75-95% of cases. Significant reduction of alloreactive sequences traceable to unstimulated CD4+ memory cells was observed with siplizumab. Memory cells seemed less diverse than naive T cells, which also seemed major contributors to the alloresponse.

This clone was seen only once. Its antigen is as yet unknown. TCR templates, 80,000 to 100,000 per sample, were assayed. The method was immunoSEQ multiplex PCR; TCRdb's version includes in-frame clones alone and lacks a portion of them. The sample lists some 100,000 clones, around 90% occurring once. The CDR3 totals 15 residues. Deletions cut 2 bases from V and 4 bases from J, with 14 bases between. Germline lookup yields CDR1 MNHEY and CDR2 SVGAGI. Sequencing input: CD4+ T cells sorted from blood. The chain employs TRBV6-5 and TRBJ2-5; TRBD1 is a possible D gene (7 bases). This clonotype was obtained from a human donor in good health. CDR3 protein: CASSYLGQGGETQYF. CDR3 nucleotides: TGTGCCAGCAGTTACCTTGGTCAGGGGGGAGAGACCCAGTACTTC.